These T cell receptor beta chains were read from a single sample in a study of blood T cell repertoires in COVID-19. Some clones are missing from TCRdb's copy, which holds only in-frame ones; the method was immunoSEQ multiplex PCR. Here the sample spans 130,000 to 150,000 clones, about 85% being singletons. Sample: peripheral blood. These receptor sequences come from a human donor in a cohort sampled during active COVID-19. Each CDR3 is given with its conserved first and last residue. Each record gives: CDR3 protein, CDR3 DNA, clone size, J gene, D gene, CDR3 length, V gene. D genes are given only for firm matches. Expanded clones are given a class, and other clones once, few, many or no size at all.

CASSLKGAGAVAYEQYF,TGTGCCAGCAGCTTAAAAGGGGCGGGGGCGGTCGCCTACGAGCAGTACTTC,.,TRBJ2-7,.,17,TRBV7-8
CASSSQGAGDYGYTF,TGTGCCAGCAGCTCACAGGGGGCGGGTGACTATGGCTACACCTTC,.,TRBJ1-2,TRBD1,15,TRBV5-4
CASSQSGAGGSPDTQYF,TGTGCCAGCAGCCAAAGTGGAGCGGGGGGGTCCCCAGATACGCAGTATTTT,.,TRBJ2-3,TRBD2,17,TRBV7-2
CASSLWGAGGTGNTIYF,TGTGCCAGCAGTTTATGGGGGGCAGGGGGCACTGGAAACACCATATATTTT,once,TRBJ1-3,TRBD1,17,TRBV28
CASSLTGTADSNQPQHF,TGTGCCAGCTCACTTACAGGGACGGCTGATAGCAATCAGCCCCAGCATTTT,.,TRBJ1-5,.,17,TRBV18
CASSASSGGETQYF,TGTGCCAGCAGCGCGTCTAGCGGGGGAGAGACCCAGTACTTC,.,TRBJ2-5,TRBD2,14,TRBV7-6
CASSQVPKDRVNQPQHF,TGTGCCAGCAGCCAAGTCCCAAAGGACAGGGTAAATCAGCCCCAGCATTTT,.,TRBJ1-5,TRBD1,17,TRBV3-1/TRBV3-2
CASSPFPSGGAAGTQYF,TGTGCCAGCAGTCCCTTTCCTAGCGGGGGGGCAGCCGGTACGCAGTATTTT,once,TRBJ2-3,TRBD2,17,TRBV2
CATGTAYNEQFF,TGTGCCACCGGGACAGCTTACAATGAGCAGTTCTTC,.,TRBJ2-1,TRBD1,12,TRBV6-5
CASSGPGGNTEAFF,TGTGCCAGCAGTGGCCCAGGGGGGAACACTGAAGCTTTCTTT,.,TRBJ1-1,TRBD1,14,TRBV2
CASSLYSSGLNTEAFF,TGTGCCAGCAGCTTATACTCGTCAGGCCTGAACACTGAAGCTTTCTTT,.,TRBJ1-1,.,16,TRBV7-2
CASSLLGQSNSPLHF,TGTGCCAGCAGTTTGTTGGGACAGTCGAATTCACCCCTCCACTTT,.,TRBJ1-6,TRBD1,15,TRBV28
CASSIGQGEDTQYF,TGTGCCAGTAGTATTGGACAGGGGGAAGATACGCAGTATTTT,.,TRBJ2-3,TRBD1,14,TRBV19
CAWSPQGANEQFF,TGTGCCTGGAGCCCCCAGGGGGCTAATGAGCAGTTCTTC,.,TRBJ2-1,TRBD1,13,TRBV30
CASSLGDGGWGETQYF,TGTGCCAGCAGCTTGGGCGACGGGGGGTGGGGAGAGACCCAGTACTTC,.,TRBJ2-5,TRBD2,16,TRBV5-8
CASSRGTETSLRTQHF,TGTGCCAGCAGCCGCGGGACAGAAACCAGTTTAAGAACCCAGCATTTT,.,TRBJ1-5,TRBD1,16,TRBV3-1/TRBV3-2
CASSRGGIGGSAKNIQYF,TGTGCCAGCAGCCGAGGAGGGATAGGGGGCTCAGCCAAAAACATTCAGTACTTC,.,TRBJ2-4,.,18,TRBV5-4
CASSRRQGAHSTEAFF,TGTGCCAGCAGCAGAAGACAGGGGGCGCATTCCACTGAAGCTTTCTTT,.,TRBJ1-1,TRBD1,16,TRBV13
CASSLMGGAHTEAFF,TGTGCCAGTAGTCTGATGGGAGGGGCCCACACTGAAGCTTTCTTT,.,TRBJ1-1,.,15,TRBV19
CASSLQGAANEKLFF,TGTGCCAGCAGCCTCCAGGGGGCCGCCAATGAAAAACTGTTTTTT,.,TRBJ1-4,TRBD1,15,TRBV5-4